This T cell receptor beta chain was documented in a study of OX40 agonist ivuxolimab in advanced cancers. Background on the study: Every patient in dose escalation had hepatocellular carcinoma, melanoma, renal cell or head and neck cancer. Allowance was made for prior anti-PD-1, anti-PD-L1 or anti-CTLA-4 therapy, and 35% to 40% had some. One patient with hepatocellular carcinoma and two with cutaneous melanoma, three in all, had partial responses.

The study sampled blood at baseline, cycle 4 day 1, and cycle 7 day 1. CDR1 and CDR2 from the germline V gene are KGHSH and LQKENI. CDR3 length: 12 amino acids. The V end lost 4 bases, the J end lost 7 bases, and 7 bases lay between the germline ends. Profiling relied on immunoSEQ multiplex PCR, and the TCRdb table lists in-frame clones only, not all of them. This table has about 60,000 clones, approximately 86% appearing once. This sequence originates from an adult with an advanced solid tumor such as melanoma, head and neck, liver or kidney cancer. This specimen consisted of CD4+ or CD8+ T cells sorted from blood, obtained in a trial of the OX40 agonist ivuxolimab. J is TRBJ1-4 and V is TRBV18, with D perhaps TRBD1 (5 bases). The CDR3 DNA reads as TGTGCCAGCTCACACGACAGTGAAAAACTGTTTTTT. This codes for CASSHDSEKLFF.